These 14 T cell receptor beta chains originate from one sample sequenced in a study of read filtering for tumor transcriptome and immune sequencing. From approximately 430 ng of RNA, a library with molecular barcoded alpha/delta and beta/gamma adaptors was made. TCRdb reanalysed the reads using MiXCR and keeps one entry per CDR3 protein. The sample yields about 130,000 distinct CDR3 sequences, about 13% seen once. Sequenced material: a population of CD138-negative cells sorted from bone marrow. The receptor source for this set is a donor at least 40 years old with multiple myeloma.

This clonotype was recorded at least ten times. This chain links TRBV7-6 with TRBJ1-6, with TRBD1 as a possible D gene (5 bases). V was cut by 5 bases and J by 9 bases, with 14 bases left in between. The length of the CDR3 is 14 residues. CDR1 SGHVS and CDR2 FNYEAQ come from the germline V gene. Here the CDR3 reads CASSPSTVGSPLHF. CDR3 nucleotide sequence: TGTGCCAGCAGCCCCTCGACAGTCGGTTCACCCCTCCACTTT.

The gene calls are TRBV12-3 or TRBV12-4 and TRBJ2-2, with TRBD2 identical over 10 bases. V gave up 5 bases and J gave up 4 bases; unmatched junction bases: 7. The CDR3 totals 16 residues. CDR3 nucleotides: TGTGCCAGCAGTCTAACCTTAGCGGGAGGCACCGGGGAGCTGTTTTTT. As protein: CASSLTLAGGTGELFF.

The chain combines TRBV11-2 with TRBJ2-7; the D gene is possibly TRBD2 (5 bases). V was shortened by 5 bases and J by 2 bases, with 10 bases between the two germline ends. Germline V CDR1 and CDR2: SGHAT, FQNNGV. This CDR3 spans 13 amino acids. The CDR3 region has the DNA TGTGCCAGCAGCCTGGGAGTCACCTACGAGCAGTACTTC. This encodes CASSLGVTYEQYF. Full variable domain (rest looked up from reference TRBV11-2 and TRBJ2-7): EAGVAQSPRYKIIEKRQSVAFWCNPISGHATLYWYQQILGQGPKLLIQFQNNGVVDDSQLPKDRFSAERLKGVDSTLKIQPAKLEDSAVYLCASSLGVTYEQYFGPGTRLTVT.

Turning to this clonotype: One end of the junction fails to match germline, which may point to a read error. The chain links TRBV6-5 to TRBJ2-2; TRBD2 matches at 7 bases. From germline, CDR1 is MNHEY and CDR2 SVGAGI. The CDR3 runs to 16 residues. The DNA for the CDR3 is TGTGCCAGCAGTGACTCTAGCGGACTGAACACCGGGGAGCTGTTTTTT. It is translated as CASSDSSGLNTGELFF.

The V gene is TRBV7-9, the J gene TRBJ2-7, with D possibly TRBD1 on 6 matching bases. Germline CDR1 is SEHNR and CDR2 is FQNEAQ (reference sequence). This CDR3 is built from 15 residues. V was pared by 1 base and J by 6 bases, with 16 bases between. CDR3 nucleotide sequence: TGTGCCAGCAGCTTAGTGGCGACAGGAGCCTGCGAGCAGTACTTC. Protein sequence: CASSLVATGACEQYF.

This clonotype was recorded many times. The chain uses TRBV9 and TRBJ1-6; 10 bases agree with TRBD1. In germline, CDR1 is SGDLS, CDR2 YYNGEE. There are 21 residues in the CDR3. Unmatched junction bases numbered 16, after V lost 3 bases and J lost 1 base. CDR3 bases: TGTGCCAGCAGCGGAGGAGGGACAGGGGAGTTGGAGAGTTCCTATAATTCACCCCTCCACTTT. Its translation: CASSGGGTGELESSYNSPLHF.

This clonotype was recorded a few times. One junction end does not reproduce the germline sequence, and a read error may be involved. For the CDR3, the DNA is TGCAGCGTAAGGACAGGGAATCAGCCCCGGCATTTT. This gives the protein CSVRTGNQPRHF. This rearrangement joins TRBV29-1 to TRBJ1-5; 8 bases map to TRBD1. This CDR3 region has 12 residues. The germline CDR1 and CDR2 sequences are SQVTM and ANQGSEA.

A remark on this clonotype: A much larger clone differs by one base, so this may be a read error. V gene TRBV7-8 combines with J gene TRBJ2-3; TRBD1 might be the D (5 bases). Trimming cost V 2 bases and J 5 bases, with 14 bases left between them. This CDR3 is 15 amino acids long. Germline CDR1 and CDR2: SGHVS and FQNEAQ. DNA for the CDR3: TGTGCCAGCAGCTTAACCCTTACGGACAAAGATACGCAGTATTTT. Its translation is CASSLTLTDKDTQYF. The full variable domain, completed using reference TRBV7-8 and TRBJ2-3, is GAGVSQSPRYKVAKRGQDVALRCDPISGHVSLFWYQQALGQGPEFLTYFQNEAQLDKSGLPSDRFFAERPEGSVSTLKIQRTQQEDSAVYLCASSLTLTDKDTQYFGPGTRLTVL.

There are a few counts of this clonotype. The chain uses TRBV27 and TRBJ2-7; D perhaps matches TRBD1 (6 bases). The V end lost 4 bases, the J end lost 2 bases, and 24 bases lay between the germline ends. Germline assignment: CDR1 MNHEY and CDR2 SMNVEV (reference sequence). The CDR3 contains 18 residues. Here the CDR3 DNA reads TGTGCCAGCAGTTCCACCCACAGGGTTGTAGCGAACACCTACGAGCAGTACTTC. Translating gives CASSSTHRVVANTYEQYF.

The sample holds many counts of this clonotype. This chain links TRBV14 with TRBJ2-1; 9 nucleotides agree with TRBD2. V gave up 1 base and J gave up 5 bases; unmatched junction bases: 6. This CDR3 has 16 residues. Per germline, CDR1 SGHDN and CDR2 FVKESK. CDR3 sequence: CASSQGSGRIDNEQFF. The CDR3 DNA reads TGTGCCAGCAGCCAAGGTAGCGGGAGAATCGACAATGAGCAGTTCTTC.

This clonotype was detected many times. CDR3 in amino acids: CASSQLSTEAFF. CDR3 DNA: TGTGCCAGCAGCCAACTGAGCACTGAAGCTTTCTTT. The V and J genes are TRBV3-1 and TRBJ1-1; D gene uncertain. V dropped 2 bases and J dropped 4 bases, with 5 bases sitting between them. CDR1 is LGHDT, CDR2 YNNKEL, per germline (reference sequence). The CDR3 sequence is 12 residues long.

This clonotype appeared many times. The chain links TRBV7-2 to TRBJ2-1; no clear D. V was cut by 3 bases and J by 0 bases, with 6 bases left in between. This CDR3 comprises 14 residues. Germline V lookup: CDR1 SGHTA, CDR2 FQGNSA. CDR3 nucleotides: TGTGCCAGCAGCTTCTCTAGCTCCTACAATGAGCAGTTCTTC. Amino acids: CASSFSSSYNEQFF.

This clonotype was seen repeatedly, ten times or more. This chain links TRBV12-3 or TRBV12-4 with TRBJ2-7; the D is unclear. This CDR3 is 12 amino acids long. V lost 4 bases and J lost 1, with 5 bases in between. CDR3 region: CASSSTSYEQYF. DNA of the CDR3: TGTGCCAGCAGTTCCACGTCCTACGAGCAGTACTTC.

This clonotype was counted at least ten times. J is TRBJ2-1 and V is TRBV29-1; TRBD2 matches at 12 bases. Germline V lookup: CDR1 SQVTM, CDR2 ANQGSEA. This CDR3 comprises 16 residues. V lost 3 bases, J lost 3 bases, and 6 bases stayed unmatched. As DNA, the CDR3 is TGCAGCGTTGACAGACTAGCGGGAGACCTCTACAATGAGCAGTTCTTC. This encodes CSVDRLAGDLYNEQFF.